A selection of T cell receptor beta chains follows, all from one sample in a study of T cell therapy after organ transplantation. These receptors' targets are unknown. TCRdb's table, derived via immunoSEQ multiplex PCR, lists solely in-frame clones and lacks some. The repertoire holds 20,000 to 25,000 clones, with roughly 89% as singletons. The source was CD8+ T cells from blood, collected after autologous CMV-specific T cell therapy. The source of these receptors is a human patient who had received a solid organ transplant and had CMV disease. Some T cells here may be from the graft donor. Both conserved end residues are part of each CDR3. Each record gives: J gene, D gene, V gene, clone size, CDR3 DNA, CDR3 protein. A D gene is named only where the DNA matches it firmly. Expanded clones get a size class; other rows say once, few or many, or leave the size out.

J gene: TRBJ1-5; D gene: -; V gene: TRBV2; clone size: few; CDR3 DNA: TGTGCCAGCAGGGTGGACAGTGGCAATCAGCCCCAGCATTTT; CDR3 protein: CASRVDSGNQPQHF
J gene: TRBJ2-5; D gene: TRBD1; V gene: TRBV7-9; clone size: -; CDR3 DNA: TGTGCCAGCAGCTTGCGGACAGGGTTACAAGAGACCCAGTACTTC; CDR3 protein: CASSLRTGLQETQYF
J gene: TRBJ1-2; D gene: -; V gene: TRBV15; clone size: -; CDR3 DNA: TGTGCCACCAGCAGACCTGAAGAGGGGTATGGCTACACCTTC; CDR3 protein: CATSRPEEGYGYTF
J gene: TRBJ1-5; D gene: -; V gene: TRBV12-5; clone size: few; CDR3 DNA: TGTGCTAGTGGTTTGGAAGTGGCAGGGGTTCAACCCCAGCATTTT; CDR3 protein: CASGLEVAGVQPQHF
J gene: TRBJ2-7; D gene: TRBD1; V gene: TRBV5-1; clone size: -; CDR3 DNA: TGCGCCAGCAGCTTCGGACAGGGCCGCGAGCAGTACTTC; CDR3 protein: CASSFGQGREQYF
J gene: TRBJ1-1; D gene: -; V gene: TRBV4-2; clone size: -; CDR3 DNA: TGTGCCAGCAGCCACCTCGAGGGTAGCATACTGGAGGCTTTCTTT; CDR3 protein: CASSHLEGSILEAFF
J gene: TRBJ2-1; D gene: TRBD2; V gene: TRBV4-3; clone size: -; CDR3 DNA: TGCGCCAGCAGCCAATGGGAGCGGGAGTATAACAATGAGCAGTTCTTC; CDR3 protein: CASSQWEREYNNEQFF
J gene: TRBJ1-3; D gene: -; V gene: TRBV28; clone size: -; CDR3 DNA: TGTGCCAGCAGTTTAATCCGACAGCTACTAGGAAACACCATATATTTT; CDR3 protein: CASSLIRQLLGNTIYF
J gene: TRBJ1-2; D gene: -; V gene: TRBV11-2; clone size: -; CDR3 DNA: TGTGCCAGCAGCAGTCCCAGGGGTGGCTACACCTTC; CDR3 protein: CASSSPRGGYTF
J gene: TRBJ2-1; D gene: -; V gene: TRBV9; clone size: -; CDR3 DNA: TGTGCCAGCAGCGTAGCTGGGGGGTGGGCAAGTGAGCAGTTCTTC; CDR3 protein: CASSVAGGWASEQFF
J gene: TRBJ2-1; D gene: -; V gene: TRBV9; clone size: -; CDR3 DNA: TGTGCCAGCAGCGTAGGGGATACCTACAATGAGCAGTTCTTC; CDR3 protein: CASSVGDTYNEQFF
J gene: TRBJ2-7; D gene: TRBD2; V gene: TRBV15; clone size: once; CDR3 DNA: TGTGCCACCAGCAGAGATAGCGGGAGCCATTACGAGCAGTACTTC; CDR3 protein: CATSRDSGSHYEQYF
J gene: TRBJ1-1; D gene: -; V gene: TRBV13; clone size: -; CDR3 DNA: TGTGCCAGCAGCCCACAGGGTGTCGCTGAAGCTTTCTTT; CDR3 protein: CASSPQGVAEAFF
J gene: TRBJ2-7; D gene: -; V gene: TRBV4-3; clone size: -; CDR3 DNA: TGCGCCAGCAGCCCCGGGACGGGGTCCTACGAGCAGTACTTC; CDR3 protein: CASSPGTGSYEQYF
J gene: TRBJ2-7; D gene: -; V gene: TRBV27; clone size: few; CDR3 DNA: TGTGCCAGCAGTCCAACCTTAAACGAGCAGTACTTC; CDR3 protein: CASSPTLNEQYF
J gene: TRBJ2-3; D gene: -; V gene: TRBV6-6; clone size: -; CDR3 DNA: TGTGCCAGCAGTTACTCGAGAGTACAGGGCACAGATACGCAGTATTTT; CDR3 protein: CASSYSRVQGTDTQYF
J gene: TRBJ2-7; D gene: -; V gene: TRBV5-4; clone size: once; CDR3 DNA: TGTGCCAGCAGCTTGGGGACACCTGAGCAGTACTTC; CDR3 protein: CASSLGTPEQYF
J gene: TRBJ2-3; D gene: TRBD1; V gene: TRBV9; clone size: once; CDR3 DNA: TGTGCCAGCAGCGTAAGCCGCAAGGGACAGAACACAGATACGCAGTATTTT; CDR3 protein: CASSVSRKGQNTDTQYF
J gene: TRBJ2-2; D gene: TRBD2; V gene: TRBV18; clone size: -; CDR3 DNA: TGTGCCAGCTCACCTACTCGCGGGAGTGGTACCGGGGAGCTGTTTTTT; CDR3 protein: CASSPTRGSGTGELFF
J gene: TRBJ2-1; D gene: -; V gene: TRBV7-9; clone size: -; CDR3 DNA: TGTGCCAGCAGCTCGCTTCGCAATGAGCAGTTCTTC; CDR3 protein: CASSSLRNEQFF
J gene: TRBJ2-3; D gene: -; V gene: TRBV6-6; clone size: once; CDR3 DNA: TGTGCCAGCAGTTTGGGCTCCGCGCAGTATTTT; CDR3 protein: CASSLGSAQYF
J gene: TRBJ2-2; D gene: TRBD2; V gene: TRBV9; clone size: -; CDR3 DNA: TGTGCCAGCAGCGGACTCTCTAGCGGGGCGAACACCGGGGAGCTGTTTTTT; CDR3 protein: CASSGLSSGANTGELFF
J gene: TRBJ2-7; D gene: -; V gene: TRBV13; clone size: -; CDR3 DNA: TGTGCCAGCAGCTCCTCAAACTACGAGCAGTACTTC; CDR3 protein: CASSSSNYEQYF
J gene: TRBJ1-3; D gene: -; V gene: TRBV4-3; clone size: -; CDR3 DNA: TGCGCCAGCAGCCAAATCGTCTCTGGAAACACCATATATTTT; CDR3 protein: CASSQIVSGNTIYF
J gene: TRBJ1-1; D gene: -; V gene: TRBV28; clone size: -; CDR3 DNA: TGTGCCAGCAGTTTATTCATGGGGGGAAAGACTGAAGCTTTCTTT; CDR3 protein: CASSLFMGGKTEAFF
J gene: TRBJ2-1; D gene: -; V gene: TRBV30; clone size: -; CDR3 DNA: TGTGCCTGGAGTGTAATAAGTCATGAGCAGTTCTTC; CDR3 protein: CAWSVISHEQFF
J gene: TRBJ2-1; D gene: TRBD2; V gene: TRBV7-8; clone size: -; CDR3 DNA: TGTGCCAGCGGCAGATTCGGGGGGGCCACCTACAATGAGCAGTTCTTC; CDR3 protein: CASGRFGGATYNEQFF
J gene: TRBJ2-1; D gene: -; V gene: TRBV5-6; clone size: few; CDR3 DNA: TGTGCCAGCAGCTTGAACTTCGTTATGGCTGAGCAGTTCTTC; CDR3 protein: CASSLNFVMAEQFF
J gene: TRBJ1-2; D gene: TRBD1; V gene: TRBV27; clone size: -; CDR3 DNA: TGTGCCAGCAGCTTGAGTGGACAGGGAAACTATGGCTACACCTTC; CDR3 protein: CASSLSGQGNYGYTF
J gene: TRBJ2-3; D gene: TRBD2; V gene: TRBV10-3; clone size: -; CDR3 DNA: TGTGCCATATGCGGGGGGGCCACAGATACGCAGTATTTT; CDR3 protein: CAICGGATDTQYF
J gene: TRBJ2-7; D gene: TRBD2; V gene: TRBV4-1; clone size: -; CDR3 DNA: TGCGCCAGCAGCCAAGTCGGCAGCGGGGGAGCTACCTACGAGCAGTACTTC; CDR3 protein: CASSQVGSGGATYEQYF
J gene: TRBJ2-1; D gene: TRBD2; V gene: TRBV6-5; clone size: -; CDR3 DNA: TGTGCCAGCAGTGACTCTAGCGGGAGGGCCGACGAGCAGTTCTTC; CDR3 protein: CASSDSSGRADEQFF
J gene: TRBJ1-2; D gene: -; V gene: TRBV5-1; clone size: -; CDR3 DNA: TGCGCCGGAACTTGGGGGGACGGCTACACCTTC; CDR3 protein: CAGTWGDGYTF
J gene: TRBJ2-1; D gene: -; V gene: TRBV11-2; clone size: once; CDR3 DNA: TGTGCCAGCAGCTTAGATGGGGTAGGCCGATCGGAGTTCTTC; CDR3 protein: CASSLDGVGRSEFF
J gene: TRBJ1-1; D gene: TRBD1; V gene: TRBV5-8; clone size: -; CDR3 DNA: TGTGCCAGCAGTCAGGACAGGGTCGGAGTGAACACTGAAGCTTTCTTT; CDR3 protein: CASSQDRVGVNTEAFF
J gene: TRBJ2-7; D gene: -; V gene: TRBV9; clone size: -; CDR3 DNA: TGTGCCAGCAGCCCGAAGGTGGGTCCGTCCTACGAGCAGTACTTC; CDR3 protein: CASSPKVGPSYEQYF
J gene: TRBJ1-5; D gene: -; V gene: TRBV9; clone size: -; CDR3 DNA: TGTGCCAGCAGCCCCGGGGGAGGGGGGCAGCCCCAGCATTTT; CDR3 protein: CASSPGGGGQPQHF
J gene: TRBJ2-7; D gene: -; V gene: TRBV6-5; clone size: -; CDR3 DNA: TGTGCCAGCAGTTATGGGGGAGGGGGCTACGAGCAGTACTTC; CDR3 protein: CASSYGGGGYEQYF
J gene: TRBJ2-5; D gene: TRBD1; V gene: TRBV6-5; clone size: -; CDR3 DNA: TGTGCCAGCAGCCACGGACAGGGCCAAGAGACCCAGTACTTC; CDR3 protein: CASSHGQGQETQYF
J gene: TRBJ2-7; D gene: -; V gene: TRBV7-2; clone size: -; CDR3 DNA: TGTGCCAGCAGCTTATTCGGACTGGCAAACGAGCAGTACTTC; CDR3 protein: CASSLFGLANEQYF
J gene: TRBJ1-1; D gene: -; V gene: TRBV4-1; clone size: -; CDR3 DNA: TGCGCCAGCAGCCAAAGGAGGTTAGAGAACACTGAAGCTTTCTTT; CDR3 protein: CASSQRRLENTEAFF
J gene: TRBJ1-5; D gene: -; V gene: TRBV6-6; clone size: few; CDR3 DNA: TGTGCCAGCAGTTACTCCAGCAATCAGCCCCAGCATTTT; CDR3 protein: CASSYSSNQPQHF
J gene: TRBJ2-7; D gene: -; V gene: TRBV5-1; clone size: -; CDR3 DNA: TGCGCCAGCAGCTTGGGGAACTCCTACGAGCAGTACTTC; CDR3 protein: CASSLGNSYEQYF
J gene: TRBJ2-3; D gene: TRBD2; V gene: TRBV15; clone size: medium-sized; CDR3 DNA: TGTGCCACCAGCAGAGCCGCGGGAGGGGCAGATACGCAGTATTTT; CDR3 protein: CATSRAAGGADTQYF
J gene: TRBJ2-7; D gene: -; V gene: TRBV5-4; clone size: -; CDR3 DNA: TGTGCCAGCAGCCTCGACTACTACTACGAGCAGTACTTC; CDR3 protein: CASSLDYYYEQYF
J gene: TRBJ2-3; D gene: -; V gene: TRBV27; clone size: once; CDR3 DNA: TGTGCCAGTAACAGGTGGGCGGCAGATACGCAGTATTTT; CDR3 protein: CASNRWAADTQYF
J gene: TRBJ2-7; D gene: -; V gene: TRBV28; clone size: -; CDR3 DNA: TGTGCCAGCAGTTTATTATCGGAGTTCTACGAGCAGTACTTC; CDR3 protein: CASSLLSEFYEQYF